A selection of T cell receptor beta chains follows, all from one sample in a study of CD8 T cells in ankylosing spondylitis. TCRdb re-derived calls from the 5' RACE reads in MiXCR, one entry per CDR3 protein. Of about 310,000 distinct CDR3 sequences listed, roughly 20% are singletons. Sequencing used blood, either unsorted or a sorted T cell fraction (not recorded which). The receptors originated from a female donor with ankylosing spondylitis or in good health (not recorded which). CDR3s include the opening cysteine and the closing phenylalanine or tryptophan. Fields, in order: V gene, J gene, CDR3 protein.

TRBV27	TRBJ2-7	CASRDRLTSSSYEQYF
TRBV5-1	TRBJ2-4	CASSTDLTEAKNIQYF
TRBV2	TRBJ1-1	CASSVRGLLDTEAFF
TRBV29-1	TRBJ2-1	CSAEGDGRSSYNEQFF
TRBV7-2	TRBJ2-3	CASSSQDRWGDTQYF
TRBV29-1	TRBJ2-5	CSVEATKGSGETQYF
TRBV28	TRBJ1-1	CASSLRRSNTEAFF
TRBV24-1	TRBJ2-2	CATSEQGQGRTGELFF
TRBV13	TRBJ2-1	CASSTTYGTSGRNEQFF
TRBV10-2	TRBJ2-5	CASSEGQETQYF
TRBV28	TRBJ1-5	CASSFGDRGAKPQHF
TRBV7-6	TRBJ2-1	CASSKGTGLWFF
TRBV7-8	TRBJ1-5	CASSLATDQPQHF
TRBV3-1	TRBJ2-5	CASSQRAGETQYF
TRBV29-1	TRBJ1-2	CSVGGRGYGYTF
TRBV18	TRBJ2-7	CASSPGAQEQYF
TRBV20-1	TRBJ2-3	CSARWTSGRKDTQYF
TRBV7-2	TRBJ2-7	CASSSTSGTGEQYF
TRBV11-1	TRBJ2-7	CASSLGRGRLANYEQYF
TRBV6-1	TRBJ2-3	CASSPQTSGNTDTQYF
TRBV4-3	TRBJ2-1	CASSQVAGLASEQFF
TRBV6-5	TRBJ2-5	CASSSRTDTRGTQYF
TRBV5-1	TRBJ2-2	CASSRDSPDGELFF
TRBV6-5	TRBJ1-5	CASSYSEESNQPQHF
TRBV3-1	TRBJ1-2	CASSGLDFFAGDGYTF
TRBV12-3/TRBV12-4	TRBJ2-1	CASPPVVQRPQFF
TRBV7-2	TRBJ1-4	CASSLSYHRGEKLFF
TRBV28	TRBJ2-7	CASSLGGVGEQYF
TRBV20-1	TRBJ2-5	CSASPGQLEETQYF
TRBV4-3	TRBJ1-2	CASSQARGNYGYTF
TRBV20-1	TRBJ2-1	CSAEAGGANEQFF